Reported below is one T cell receptor (beta chain). This clone's antigen is unknown. The record has no base qualities; no much larger clone is one base away. For sequencing of the TCRbeta CDR3 region, genomic DNA was extracted from the sorted cells. The immunoSEQ Assay was used for sequencing of TCRbeta CDR3 regions. TCRdb mirrors the immuneACCESS table, restricted to in-frame sequences. Some clones are absent from its copies; in checked studies, under half trace to an unresolved V gene, and the reason for the others is unknown. This sample gives almost 80,000 clones in total; roughly 84% of them show up just once. 0.2% to 0.3% of the sample lies in the top ten. This record belongs to a study of OX40 agonist ivuxolimab in advanced cancers. Describing the broader study: Ivuxolimab was a fully human IgG2 agonistic monoclonal antibody targeting the costimulatory receptor OX40 (CD134). Of the roughly 51 patients in dose escalation, about 20 had hepatocellular carcinoma, around 15 had melanoma, 9 had renal cell carcinoma and 9 had head and neck cancer. A male proportion of under 85% and a mean age of about 60 years, ranging from about 23 to 90, were recorded for the dose-escalation cohort. Intravenous ivuxolimab was administered to patients every 2 weeks at six dose levels: 0.01, 0.1, 0.3, 1.5, 3 and 10 mg/kg. Patients were allowed to have had prior anti-PD-1, anti-PD-L1 or anti-CTLA-4 therapy, and 30% to 40% of the dose-escalation patients had previously received checkpoint inhibitors. The paper reports the monotherapy dose-escalation portion (N = 52 patients) of the phase I ivuxolimab trial. The purpose of peripheral TCRbeta sequencing was to test whether ivuxolimab changed TCR sequence diversity and led to clonal T-cell expansion. Three dose-escalation patients achieved partial responses, one with hepatocellular carcinoma and two with cutaneous melanoma. On the study overall, not on this receptor specifically: Low levels of normalized T-cell clonal expansion were also seen in some nonresponding patients. In partial responders in the 0.1-3.0 mg/kg groups, normalized peripheral clonal expansion was found to be among the lowest, especially among CD8+ T cells. On average, CD8+ T cells showed more expanded clones than CD4+ T cells after ivuxolimab. Which antigens the clonally expanded peripheral T cells were specific for was not determined. At doses of 0.1 to 3.0 mg/kg, clonal expansion of both CD4+ and CD8+ blood T cells was observed from baseline to week 6.

Patients with autoimmune disease history or receiving systemic immunosuppression were excluded from the trial. In every dose cohort, peripheral blood was drawn for TCR sequencing at baseline, cycle 4 day 1, and cycle 7 day 1. The samples were taken from a phase I, first-in-human, multicenter, open-label dose-escalation trial of ivuxolimab. Adults with locally advanced or metastatic melanoma, renal cell carcinoma, hepatocellular carcinoma or head and neck squamous cell carcinoma were enrolled in the trial. Before TCR sequencing, CD4+ T cells and CD8+ T cells were sorted from peripheral blood as separate populations. This TCR came from an adult with an advanced solid tumor such as melanoma, head and neck, liver or kidney cancer. The sample in question was CD4+ or CD8+ T cells sorted from blood, obtained in a trial of the OX40 agonist ivuxolimab.

The DNA sequence follows: TGTGCCAGCGACTGGGACGGTGGTACAGATACGCAGTATTTT. Its amino acids are CASDWDGGTDTQYF. The chain is made from TRBV2 and TRBJ2-3; the D gene is tentatively TRBD1 or TRBD2, each matching 5 bases. CDR1 is given as SNHLY and CDR2 as FYNNEI, both from the germline V gene. V is cut by 8 bases and J by 3 bases, and the space between the germline ends is 15 bases. The CDR3 spans 14 residues, from the cysteine through the phenylalanine. The kept DNA is CDR3 alone, 42 bases in frame from the first base. With the portions outside the CDR3 filled from the reference TRBV2 and TRBJ2-3 genes, the complete variable region becomes EPEVTQTPSHQVTQMGQEVILRCVPISNHLYFYWYRQILGQKVEFLVSFYNNEISEKSEIFDDQFSVERPDGSNFTLKIRSTKLEDSAMYFCASDWDGGTDTQYFGPGTRLTVL.